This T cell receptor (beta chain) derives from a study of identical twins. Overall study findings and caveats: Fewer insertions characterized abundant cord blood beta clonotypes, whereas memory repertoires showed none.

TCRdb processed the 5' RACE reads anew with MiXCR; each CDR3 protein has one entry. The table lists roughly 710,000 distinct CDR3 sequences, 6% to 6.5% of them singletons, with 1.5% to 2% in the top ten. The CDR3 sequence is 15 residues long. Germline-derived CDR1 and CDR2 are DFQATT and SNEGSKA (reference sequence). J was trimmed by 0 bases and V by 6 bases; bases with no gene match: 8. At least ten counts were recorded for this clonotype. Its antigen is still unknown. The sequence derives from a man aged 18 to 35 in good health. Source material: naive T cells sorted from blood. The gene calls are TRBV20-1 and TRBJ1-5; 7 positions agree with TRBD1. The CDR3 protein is CSATKGTDSNQPQHF. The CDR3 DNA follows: TGCAGTGCCACTAAAGGGACAGATAGCAATCAGCCCCAGCATTTT.